A selection of T cell receptor beta chains follows, all from one sample in a study of liver allograft versus peripheral blood T cells. TCRdb re-called the reads with MiXCR, one entry per CDR3 protein. The top ten clones hold roughly 1.6% of a sample with approximately 11,000 distinct CDR3 sequences, around 23% of them seen once. Receptors originate from a human patient who had a liver transplant. Some of the T cells may derive from the graft donor. Each CDR3 is given with its conserved first and last residue. The D gene is left open where the match is weak. Size values are once, few and many counts, or a class for expanded clones, and some rows have none.

CDR3 protein: CASSSLVSGLNQPQHF
CDR3 DNA: TGTGCCAGCAGTTCCCTCGTGAGCGGACTCAATCAGCCCCAGCATTTT
D gene: .
V gene: TRBV6-2/TRBV6-3
J gene: TRBJ1-5
clone size: medium-sized

CDR3 protein: CASSQTGQRSYEQYF
CDR3 DNA: TGTGCCAGCAGTCAGACGGGACAGCGATCCTACGAGCAGTACTTC
D gene: TRBD1
V gene: TRBV28
J gene: TRBJ2-7
clone size: .

CDR3 protein: CASSPDRGQEKLFF
CDR3 DNA: TGTGCCAGCAGCCCAGACAGGGGGCAGGAAAAACTGTTTTTT
D gene: TRBD1
V gene: TRBV5-4
J gene: TRBJ1-4
clone size: few

CDR3 protein: CASSPLLVGVDTQYF
CDR3 DNA: TGTGCCAGCTCACCACTACTAGTGGGAGTAGATACGCAGTATTTT
D gene: .
V gene: TRBV18
J gene: TRBJ2-3
clone size: .

CDR3 protein: CASRPTASGLPYNEQFF
CDR3 DNA: TGTGCCAGCAGACCGACGGCTAGCGGGCTACCCTACAATGAGCAGTTCTTC
D gene: TRBD2
V gene: TRBV27
J gene: TRBJ2-1
clone size: .

CDR3 protein: CASSIGGARTGELFF
CDR3 DNA: TGTGCCAGTAGTATTGGGGGGGCAAGAACCGGGGAGCTGTTTTTT
D gene: .
V gene: TRBV19
J gene: TRBJ2-2
clone size: medium-sized

CDR3 protein: CSARDRGGGREAFF
CDR3 DNA: TGCAGTGCTAGAGACAGGGGCGGGGGTAGGGAAGCTTTCTTT
D gene: .
V gene: TRBV20-1
J gene: TRBJ1-1
clone size: .

CDR3 protein: CAISGTGNYGYTF
CDR3 DNA: TGTGCCATCAGTGGCACAGGGAACTATGGCTACACCTTC
D gene: .
V gene: TRBV10-3
J gene: TRBJ1-2
clone size: medium-sized

CDR3 protein: CASSPGTGITAGELFF
CDR3 DNA: TGTGCCAGCTCACCAGGGACAGGCATCACAGCTGGGGAGCTGTTTTTT
D gene: TRBD1
V gene: TRBV18
J gene: TRBJ2-2
clone size: medium-sized

CDR3 protein: CASRLTGVSNYGYTF
CDR3 DNA: TGTGCCAGCAGACTGACAGGGGTCTCCAACTATGGCTACACCTTC
D gene: TRBD1
V gene: TRBV12-3/TRBV12-4
J gene: TRBJ1-2
clone size: .

CDR3 protein: CASSEGRTGAGFTEKLFF
CDR3 DNA: TGTGCCAGCAGTGAAGGTAGAACAGGGGCTGGATTTACCGAAAAACTGTTTTTT
D gene: TRBD1
V gene: TRBV6-1
J gene: TRBJ1-4
clone size: medium-sized

CDR3 protein: CASSFRGPGGFNQPQHF
CDR3 DNA: TGTGCCAGCAGCTTCCGGGGACCGGGGGGCTTCAATCAGCCCCAGCATTTT
D gene: .
V gene: TRBV5-6
J gene: TRBJ1-5
clone size: .

CDR3 protein: CASSSPGTGRAGELFF
CDR3 DNA: TGTGCCAGCAGTAGCCCCGGGACAGGGCGGGCCGGGGAGCTGTTTTTT
D gene: TRBD1
V gene: TRBV6-2/TRBV6-3
J gene: TRBJ2-2
clone size: medium-sized

CDR3 protein: CASSLSIGQGGNTEAFF
CDR3 DNA: TGTGCCAGTAGTCTCTCGATCGGACAGGGCGGGAACACTGAAGCTTTCTTT
D gene: TRBD1
V gene: TRBV19
J gene: TRBJ1-1
clone size: .

CDR3 protein: CAWVGADITDTQYF
CDR3 DNA: TGTGCCTGGGTGGGAGCCGATATCACAGATACGCAGTATTTT
D gene: .
V gene: TRBV30
J gene: TRBJ2-3
clone size: .

CDR3 protein: CASSFAPSGVGDNEQFF
CDR3 DNA: TGTGCCAGCAGCTTTGCCCCTAGCGGGGTTGGTGACAATGAGCAGTTCTTC
D gene: TRBD2
V gene: TRBV7-2
J gene: TRBJ2-1
clone size: .

CDR3 protein: CAWSTDGNQPQHF
CDR3 DNA: TGTGCCTGGAGTACCGACGGGAATCAGCCCCAGCATTTT
D gene: .
V gene: TRBV30
J gene: TRBJ1-5
clone size: .

CDR3 protein: CATSRGRGDSPLHF
CDR3 DNA: TGTGCCACCAGCAGGGGCAGGGGGGATTCACCCCTCCACTTT
D gene: TRBD1
V gene: TRBV15
J gene: TRBJ1-6
clone size: many

CDR3 protein: CASSFSDSQRSYEQYF
CDR3 DNA: TGTGCCAGCAGTTTCTCTGACAGTCAACGATCCTACGAGCAGTACTTC
D gene: .
V gene: TRBV28
J gene: TRBJ2-7
clone size: .

CDR3 protein: CASSKVANRNTEAFF
CDR3 DNA: TGTGCCAGCTCAAAAGTGGCGAATCGGAACACTGAAGCTTTCTTT
D gene: .
V gene: TRBV18
J gene: TRBJ1-1
clone size: medium-sized

CDR3 protein: CASSSYVAYNEQFF
CDR3 DNA: TGTGCCAGCAGCTCCTACGTGGCCTACAATGAGCAGTTCTTC
D gene: .
V gene: TRBV7-2
J gene: TRBJ2-1
clone size: .

CDR3 protein: CASSSPPGQLTGELFF
CDR3 DNA: TGTGCCAGCAGCTCCCCCCCCGGACAGCTTACCGGGGAGCTGTTTTTT
D gene: .
V gene: TRBV7-2
J gene: TRBJ2-2
clone size: many

CDR3 protein: CASPRSSYEQYF
CDR3 DNA: TGTGCCAGTCCCAGGTCTTCCTACGAGCAGTACTTC
D gene: .
V gene: TRBV19
J gene: TRBJ2-7
clone size: few

CDR3 protein: CASSYLTGFRENTEAFF
CDR3 DNA: TGTGCCAGCAGTTACCTGACAGGCTTTAGGGAGAACACTGAAGCTTTCTTT
D gene: .
V gene: TRBV6-6
J gene: TRBJ1-1
clone size: medium-sized

CDR3 protein: CASTLTNSGANVLTF
CDR3 DNA: TGTGCCAGCACTCTGACGAACTCTGGGGCCAACGTCCTGACTTTC
D gene: .
V gene: TRBV7-9
J gene: TRBJ2-6
clone size: medium-sized

CDR3 protein: CASRQGREQYF
CDR3 DNA: TGTGCCAGCCGACAGGGCCGCGAGCAGTACTTC
D gene: TRBD1
V gene: TRBV7-2
J gene: TRBJ2-7
clone size: .

CDR3 protein: CASSYSSTGTGQFF
CDR3 DNA: TGTGCCAGCAGTTACTCATCCACCGGGACAGGGCAGTTCTTC
D gene: TRBD1
V gene: TRBV6-2/TRBV6-3
J gene: TRBJ2-1
clone size: .

CDR3 protein: CASSLDSYSNQPQHF
CDR3 DNA: TGTGCCAGCAGCCTCGACAGTTATAGCAATCAGCCCCAGCATTTT
D gene: .
V gene: TRBV27
J gene: TRBJ1-5
clone size: .

CDR3 protein: CSVVWNSVYGYTF
CDR3 DNA: TGCAGCGTTGTATGGAACTCCGTCTATGGCTACACCTTC
D gene: .
V gene: TRBV29-1
J gene: TRBJ1-2
clone size: medium-sized

CDR3 protein: CASLPSGGATEAFF
CDR3 DNA: TGTGCCAGCCTCCCTTCGGGGGGGGCCACTGAAGCTTTCTTT
D gene: .
V gene: TRBV7-2
J gene: TRBJ1-1
clone size: medium-sized

CDR3 protein: CASSLMAAGSTDTQYF
CDR3 DNA: TGTGCCAGCAGTTTGATGGCTGCGGGGAGCACAGATACGCAGTATTTT
D gene: .
V gene: TRBV28
J gene: TRBJ2-3
clone size: .

CDR3 protein: CASSLGGYGYTF
CDR3 DNA: TGTGCCAGCAGCTTGGGAGGTTATGGCTACACCTTC
D gene: .
V gene: TRBV5-6
J gene: TRBJ1-2
clone size: .

CDR3 protein: CATSPRGDEKLFF
CDR3 DNA: TGTGCCACCAGCCCACGGGGGGACGAAAAACTGTTTTTT
D gene: .
V gene: TRBV15
J gene: TRBJ1-4
clone size: medium-sized

CDR3 protein: CASRTGSGSGTEAFF
CDR3 DNA: TGTGCCAGCAGGACAGGGTCCGGGTCGGGCACTGAAGCTTTCTTT
D gene: TRBD1
V gene: TRBV6-1
J gene: TRBJ1-1
clone size: medium-sized

CDR3 protein: CASSPSIYEQYF
CDR3 DNA: TGTGCCAGCTCACCTTCTATTTACGAGCAGTACTTC
D gene: .
V gene: TRBV18
J gene: TRBJ2-7
clone size: medium-sized

CDR3 protein: CASSRMGSYGYTF
CDR3 DNA: TGTGCCAGCTCACGAATGGGTAGCTATGGCTACACCTTC
D gene: .
V gene: TRBV18
J gene: TRBJ1-2
clone size: medium-sized

CDR3 protein: CASSYSNYGYTF
CDR3 DNA: TGTGCCAGCAGTTACTCGAACTATGGCTACACCTTC
D gene: .
V gene: TRBV6-6
J gene: TRBJ1-2
clone size: .

CDR3 protein: CASSSLGWGINSPLHF
CDR3 DNA: TGTGCCAGCAGCTCCTTGGGTTGGGGAATTAATTCACCCCTCCACTTT
D gene: .
V gene: TRBV7-2
J gene: TRBJ1-6
clone size: medium-sized

CDR3 protein: CASDRQGNKPQHF
CDR3 DNA: TGTGCCAGTGATAGACAGGGCAATAAGCCCCAGCATTTT
D gene: TRBD1
V gene: TRBV6-1
J gene: TRBJ1-5
clone size: .

CDR3 protein: CSVSKGYTF
CDR3 DNA: TGCAGCGTTAGCAAGGGCTACACCTTC
D gene: .
V gene: TRBV29-1
J gene: TRBJ1-2
clone size: medium-sized

CDR3 protein: CASRLRRDPAYEQYF
CDR3 DNA: TGTGCCAGCAGACTGCGACGGGACCCGGCGTACGAGCAGTACTTC
D gene: .
V gene: TRBV7-2
J gene: TRBJ2-7
clone size: medium-sized

CDR3 protein: CASSRTSGRPIHNEQFF
CDR3 DNA: TGTGCCAGCAGCCGAACTAGCGGGAGGCCCATCCACAATGAGCAGTTCTTC
D gene: TRBD2
V gene: TRBV13
J gene: TRBJ2-1
clone size: medium-sized

CDR3 protein: CASSYPRIANEKLFF
CDR3 DNA: TGTGCCAGCAGTTACCCGCGGATCGCTAATGAAAAACTGTTTTTT
D gene: .
V gene: TRBV6-2/TRBV6-3
J gene: TRBJ1-4
clone size: medium-sized

CDR3 protein: CASNSHGNYGYTF
CDR3 DNA: TGTGCCAGCAACTCCCACGGCAACTATGGCTACACCTTC
D gene: .
V gene: TRBV6-2/TRBV6-3
J gene: TRBJ1-2
clone size: medium-sized

CDR3 protein: CASTYRLNQPQHF
CDR3 DNA: TGTGCCAGCACCTACAGGTTGAATCAGCCCCAGCATTTT
D gene: .
V gene: TRBV6-6
J gene: TRBJ1-5
clone size: .